This entry is about one T cell receptor beta chain. These data originate in a study of shared clonotypes between healthy human individuals. Clones were sequenced by immunoSEQ multiplex PCR, and TCRdb holds only the in-frame ones, with some missing. The sample has about 2.4 million clones, roughly 93% seen once. Splitting the CD4+ cells yielded a CD45RA+ naive subset and a CD45RA-negative memory subset. Between the trimmed V and J ends, which lost 3 bases and 5 bases, there was a span of 5 bases. The CDR3 sequence is 11 residues long. Germline CDR1 is MDHEN and CDR2 is SYDVKM. The TCR originated in a man in his late teens or twenties in good health. Some clones in this sample may be carry-over from other donors' samples. The chain employs TRBV28 and TRBJ2-7; D is unresolved. Sequencing input: naive CD4+ T cells from PBMCs. The sample's subset: CD45RA+ positively selected. CDR3 nucleotide sequence: TGTGCCAGCAGTTTTATCCACGAGCAGTACTTC. It is translated as CASSFIHEQYF. The variable domain in full, completed from reference TRBV28 and TRBJ2-7, reads DVKVTQSSRYLVKRTGEKVFLECVQDMDHENMFWYRQDPGLGLRLIYFSYDVKMKEKGDIPEGYSVSREKKERFSLILESASTNQTSMYLCASSFIHEQYFGPGTRLTVT.